One and the same sample provided the 32 T cell receptor beta chains below, sequenced in a study of T cell responses to AZD1222 COVID-19 vaccine. Method: immunoSEQ multiplex PCR; TCRdb's copy keeps in-frame clones and lacks some. The sample records 40,000 to 45,000 clones, around 77% being singletons. Sequenced material: peripheral blood, taken 28 days after the second dose of the MenACWY control vaccine. These receptors all stem from an adult who received the MenACWY meningococcal vaccine as a control.

This clone occurred many times. The chain carries TRBV11-2 and TRBJ1-2, with D unclear. Trimming pared 2 bases from V and 8 bases from J, leaving 9 bases between. This CDR3 contains 12 residues. The germline V gene has CDR1 SGHAT and CDR2 FQNNGV. This CDR3 is CASSLPEVGYTF. The CDR3 DNA follows: TGTGCCAGCAGCTTACCCGAAGTAGGCTACACCTTC.

This chain joins TRBV6-2 or TRBV6-3 and TRBJ1-5, with D possibly matching TRBD1 (6 bases). Trimming cost V 5 bases and J 8 bases, with 13 bases left between them. Germline lookup yields CDR1 MNHEY and CDR2 SVGEGT. The length of the CDR3 is 13 residues. CDR3 DNA: TGTGCCAGCAGTCGGACAGTTTGGGAGCCCCAGCATTTT. Translating gives CASSRTVWEPQHF.

V usage is TRBV21-1 and J usage is TRBJ2-1; TRBD2 was called by the table and not checked on the DNA. TRBV21-1 is deemed a pseudogene. This CDR3 spans 17 amino acids. As DNA, the CDR3 is TGTGCCAGCAGCAAATCTAGCGGGAGGCCGGGTTACAATGAGCAGTTCTTC. Its translation is CASSKSSGRPGYNEQFF.

This clone was recorded once. The gene calls are TRBV6-4 and TRBJ2-1; 9 bases line up with TRBD2. Per the germline V gene, CDR1 is MRHNA and CDR2 is SNTAGT. With 3 bases clipped from V and 0 bases from J, the junction kept 0 bases outside the gene matches. The CDR3 has 15 amino acids. The CDR3 reads CASSEAGGSYNEQFF. The DNA for the CDR3 is TGTGCCAGCAGTGAAGCGGGAGGCTCCTACAATGAGCAGTTCTTC.

This clone was seen only once. The gene calls are TRBV7-2 and TRBJ1-5, with unresolved D. V was pared by 5 bases and J by 4 bases, with 6 bases between. Germline CDR1 and CDR2: SGHTA and FQGNSA. The CDR3 is made up of 12 amino acids. CDR3 residues: CASSRTNQPQHF. The CDR3 nucleotides are TGTGCCAGCAGCAGGACTAATCAGCCCCAGCATTTT.

The chain employs TRBV19 and TRBJ2-1; a possible D gene is TRBD1 (6 bases). The CDR3 runs to 13 residues. The V and J ends lost 3 bases and 7 bases respectively, with 10 bases between them. Germline CDR1 and CDR2: LNHDA and SQIVND (reference sequence). CDR3 sequence reads: CASSIGRGNEQFF. Here the CDR3 DNA reads TGTGCCAGTAGTATCGGCAGGGGTAATGAGCAGTTCTTC. The entire variable domain, with the rest obtained from reference TRBV19 and TRBJ2-1, is as follows: DGGITQSPKYLFRKEGQNVTLSCEQNLNHDAMYWYRQDPGQGLRLIYYSQIVNDFQKGDIAEGYSVSREKKESFPLTVTSAQKNPTAFYLCASSIGRGNEQFFGPGTRLTVL.

This rearrangement joins TRBV5-1 to TRBJ1-5; a possible D gene is TRBD1 (5 bases). V was clipped by 4 bases and J by 0 bases, with 11 bases between them. The CDR3 loop spans 15 amino acids. Germline V lookup: CDR1 SGHRS, CDR2 YFSETQ. CDR3 DNA: TGCGCCAGCAGCCCTGGACAAATTAGCAATCAGCCCCAGCATTTT. This gives the protein CASSPGQISNQPQHF.

J is TRBJ2-1 and V is TRBV27; 10 bases match TRBD2. The germline V gene encodes CDR1 MNHEY and CDR2 SMNVEV (reference sequence). V was pared by 6 bases and J by 9 bases, with 11 bases of the junction left unmatched. The CDR3 extends over 15 amino acids. CDR3 nucleotides: TGTGCCAGCAGCATAACCGGGACTAGCGACGGTGAGCAGTTCTTC. This encodes CASSITGTSDGEQFF.

A few counts support this clone. The chain combines TRBV30 with TRBJ2-5, with TRBD2 identical over 9 bases. The CDR3 consists of 17 residues. Germline lookup yields CDR1 GTSNPN and CDR2 SVGIG (reference sequence). V shed 0 bases, J shed 1 base, and the junction held 9 bases outside the gene matches. This CDR3 reads CAWSVPGSGGTQETQYF. The CDR3 DNA reads TGTGCCTGGAGTGTACCAGGCAGCGGGGGGACCCAAGAGACCCAGTACTTC. Full variable domain (remainder filled in from reference TRBV30 and TRBJ2-5): SQTIHQWPATLVQPVGSPLSLECTVEGTSNPNLYWYRQAAGRGLQLLFYSVGIGQISSEVPQNLSASRPQDRQFILSSKKLLLSDSGFYLCAWSVPGSGGTQETQYFGPGTRLLVL.

The rearrangement links TRBV5-1 to TRBJ1-5; D remains ambiguous. Germline V gene lookup returns CDR1 SGHRS and CDR2 YFSETQ. V lost 4 bases and J lost 0, with 11 bases in between. The CDR3 is 15 residues long. The CDR3 nucleotides read TGCGCCAGCAGCCCGGCCGGAAATAGCAATCAGCCCCAGCATTTT. It encodes CASSPAGNSNQPQHF.

This chain uses TRBV29-1 with TRBJ1-1, with a possible D match to TRBD1 (6 bases). Deletions cut 3 bases from V and 8 bases from J, with 16 bases between. This CDR3 contains 13 residues. Germline V gives CDR1 SQVTM, CDR2 ANQGSEA. DNA of the CDR3: TGCAGCGTTGATTCGGCTGGCCAGGGGGAAGCTTTCTTT. Translated: CSVDSAGQGEAFF.

This rearrangement joins TRBV5-1 to TRBJ1-1; D might be TRBD1 (5 bases). The CDR3 sequence is 14 residues long. V lost 8 bases to trimming and J lost 1 base, with 15 bases between them. Germline-derived CDR1 and CDR2 are SGHRS and YFSETQ. The DNA of the CDR3 is TGCGCCAGTTCTTACACAGGACCGAACACTGAAGCTTTCTTT. This translates into CASSYTGPNTEAFF.

The chain is built from TRBV3-1 (or the pseudogene TRBV3-2) and TRBJ1-3; 8 bases line up with TRBD1. CDR3 length equals 15 residues. J was trimmed by 5 bases and V by 5 bases; bases with no gene match: 8. The germline V gene has CDR1 LGHDT and CDR2 YNNKEL (reference sequence). CDR3 in amino acids: CASSVQGVKRNTIYF. CDR3 bases: TGTGCCAGCAGCGTACAGGGGGTAAAGAGAAACACCATATATTTT.

This rearrangement joins TRBV10-2 to TRBJ1-5; no clear D. This CDR3 is built from 13 residues. V lost 4 bases, J lost 4 bases, and 8 bases lay in between. Germline values: CDR1 WSHSY, CDR2 SAAADI. The CDR3 sequence: CASSASENQPQHF. The CDR3, as DNA: TGCGCCAGCAGTGCTTCAGAAAATCAGCCCCAGCATTTT.

The V call is TRBV7-9, the J call TRBJ1-3; the match to TRBD1 covers 7 bases. CDR1 and CDR2 from the germline V gene are SEHNR and FQNEAQ (reference sequence). The length of the CDR3 is 14 residues. V was clipped by 6 bases and J by 6 bases; unmatched bases: 8. The CDR3 DNA follows: TGTGCCAGCAGGTTAAGGGGGCCCGAAAACACCATATATTTT. Protein sequence: CASRLRGPENTIYF.

The chain recombines TRBV28 with TRBJ2-7, with 7 bases aligning to TRBD1. V gave up 6 bases and J gave up 1 base; unmatched junction bases: 9. The CDR3 runs to 15 residues. Germline V gene sequence: CDR1 MDHEN, CDR2 SYDVKM. The CDR3 DNA is TGTGCCAGCAGCCTGACCGGACAGGCATCCTACGAGCAGTACTTC. Encoded protein: CASSLTGQASYEQYF.

Regarding this clone: Other DNA sequences within the sample encode an identical CDR3. V and J are TRBV11-2 and TRBJ1-3; D perhaps matches TRBD1 (6 bases). V was trimmed by 1 base and J by 4 bases, leaving 11 bases between them. The CDR3 is 15 residues long. The germline V gene encodes CDR1 SGHAT and CDR2 FQNNGV. CDR3 region: CASSLGGASGNTIYF. The CDR3 nucleotides are TGTGCCAGCAGCTTAGGGGGGGCATCGGGAAACACCATATATTTT. Combining the CDR3 with reference TRBV11-2 and TRBJ1-3 gives the whole variable domain EAGVAQSPRYKIIEKRQSVAFWCNPISGHATLYWYQQILGQGPKLLIQFQNNGVVDDSQLPKDRFSAERLKGVDSTLKIQPAKLEDSAVYLCASSLGGASGNTIYFGEGSWLTVV.

The rearrangement joins TRBV5-4 to TRBJ1-1; D is unclear. This CDR3 is 14 amino acids long. V lost 4 bases and J 3 bases, leaving 13 bases between the germline ends. Germline V gene data show CDR1 as SGHNT and CDR2 as YYREEE (reference sequence). CDR3 sequence reads: CASSPIERDTEAFF. The CDR3 DNA sequence: TGTGCCAGCAGCCCGATCGAAAGGGACACTGAAGCTTTCTTT.

The chain is built from TRBV5-6 and TRBJ1-3; no reliable D call. This CDR3 contains 12 residues. Looked up from germline, CDR1 is SGHDT and CDR2 is YYEEEE. V was trimmed by 0 bases and J by 3 bases, leaving 1 base between them. CDR3 sequence reads: CASSLDGNTIYF. The CDR3, as DNA: TGTGCCAGCAGCTTGGATGGAAACACCATATATTTT.

This chain connects TRBV6-2 or TRBV6-3 to TRBJ2-7; 11 bases are a match to TRBD2. This CDR3 comprises 14 residues. Germline trimming cut 5 bases from V and 9 bases from J; bases unmatched to any gene: 9. Germline-derived CDR1 and CDR2 are MNHEY and SVGEGT. This chain's CDR3 is CASSRLAGGSVQYF. Written as DNA, the CDR3 is TGTGCCAGCAGTCGGCTAGCGGGAGGATCTGTGCAGTACTTC.

The CDR3 DNA reads as TGTGCCAGCAGTTATTCCAGCGGATCAGGGGGCCTTAACTATGGCTACACCTTC. Translated: CASSYSSGSGGLNYGYTF. V usage is TRBV6-2 or TRBV6-3 and J usage is TRBJ1-2, with 8 bases identical to TRBD1. Germline V gene lookup returns CDR1 MNHEY and CDR2 SVGEGT. J gave up 1 base and V 3 bases, and 13 bases lay outside the gene matches. The CDR3 spans 18 residues.

A word on this clone: The junction does not match germline at one end; this may be a read error. The J gene is TRBJ2-2, the V gene TRBV19; D is unresolved. This CDR3 has 14 residues. CDR1 is LNHDA and CDR2 is SQIVND in the germline V gene (reference sequence). The CDR3 is CASSNGQNAGELFF. The CDR3 bases are TGTGCCAGTAGTAACGGGCAGAACGCCGGGGAGCTGTTTTTT. Using reference TRBV19 and TRBJ2-2 for the parts outside the CDR3, the full variable domain is DGGITQSPKYLFRKEGQNVTLSCEQNLNHDAMYWYRQDPGQGLRLIYYSQIVNDFQKGDIAEGYSVSREKKESFPLTVTSAQKNPTAFYLCASSNGQNAGELFFGEGSRLTVL.

The chain links TRBV28 to TRBJ1-5; D gene unclear. CDR3 length equals 16 residues. CDR1 and CDR2 (germline): MDHEN, SYDVKM. Trimming left V 6 bases short and J 6 bases short, with 21 bases between. The DNA of the CDR3 is TGTGCCAGCAGCCGCTGGGAGGGTCCCGGGGTTCAGCCCCAGCATTTT. It yields the protein CASSRWEGPGVQPQHF. The variable domain in full, completed from reference TRBV28 and TRBJ1-5, reads DVKVTQSSRYLVKRTGEKVFLECVQDMDHENMFWYRQDPGLGLRLIYFSYDVKMKEKGDIPEGYSVSREKKERFSLILESASTNQTSMYLCASSRWEGPGVQPQHFGDGTRLSIL.

The rearrangement joins TRBV9 to TRBJ1-3; TRBD1 might be the D (6 bases). V lost 0 bases and J 0 bases, leaving 7 bases between the germline ends. CDR1 is SGDLS and CDR2 is YYNGEE in the germline V gene. This CDR3 has 15 amino acids. For the CDR3, the DNA is TGTGCCAGCAGCGTAGGGACAGCCTCTGGAAACACCATATATTTT. The encoded protein is CASSVGTASGNTIYF. The full variable domain, its missing parts supplied by reference TRBV9 and TRBJ1-3, is DSGVTQTPKHLITATGQRVTLRCSPRSGDLSVYWYQQSLDQGLQFLIQYYNGEERAKGNILERFSAQQFPDLHSELNLSSLELGDSALYFCASSVGTASGNTIYFGEGSWLTVV.

Concerning this clone itself: In the same sample, other DNA sequences code for this CDR3. The V and J genes are TRBV5-1 and TRBJ1-2; TRBD1 matches 8 bases. J was trimmed by 4 bases and V by 3 bases; bases with no gene match: 5. CDR1 is SGHRS and CDR2 is YFSETQ in the germline V gene. The CDR3 extends over 14 amino acids. Here the CDR3 reads CASSSRQGPYGYTF. CDR3 DNA sequence: TGCGCCAGCAGCTCTAGACAGGGGCCCTATGGCTACACCTTC.

This clone was recorded a few times. This chain uses TRBV5-1 with TRBJ2-7; 11 bases align to TRBD2. Germline V gene data show CDR1 as SGHRS and CDR2 as YFSETQ. Trimming removed 2 bases from V and 5 bases from J; junction bases left unmatched: 9. This CDR3 is built from 16 residues. The CDR3 DNA reads TGCGCCAGCAGCTTTTCTCTAGCGGGAGGTGGGAACGAGCAGTACTTC. It translates to CASSFSLAGGGNEQYF.

The chain has TRBV7-9 and TRBJ1-4; D unresolved. Germline CDR1 reads SEHNR; CDR2 reads FQNEAQ (reference sequence). Trimming pared 4 bases from V and 5 bases from J, leaving 14 bases between. This CDR3 region has 15 residues. The CDR3 DNA reads TGTGCCAGCAGCTCCTCAGAGAAAGCGAATGAAAAACTGTTTTTT. It encodes CASSSSEKANEKLFF.

The rearrangement joins TRBV11-3 to TRBJ2-3; 11 nucleotides align to TRBD2. V lost 4 bases, J lost 0 bases, and 3 bases stayed unmatched. The CDR3 runs to 16 residues. Germline lookup yields CDR1 SGHNT and CDR2 YENEEA. The DNA of the CDR3 is TGTGCCAGCAGCTCCAGGACTAGCGGGAGCACAGATACGCAGTATTTT. It is translated as CASSSRTSGSTDTQYF.

This chain joins TRBV6-5 and TRBJ1-5; 10 bases are a match to TRBD1. Germline lookup yields CDR1 MNHEY and CDR2 SVGAGI. V trimming: 7 bases; J trimming: 1 base; junction bases outside the gene matches: 4. This CDR3 region has 15 residues. CDR3 protein: CASKGQGGSNQPQHF. The CDR3, as DNA: TGTGCCAGCAAAGGACAGGGGGGAAGCAATCAGCCCCAGCATTTT.

For this clone: The junction shows a germline mismatch at one end, possibly a read error. This chain joins TRBV24-1 and TRBJ2-5, with 8 nucleotides matching TRBD1. The germline CDR1 and CDR2 sequences are KGHDR and SFDVKD. CDR3 size: 12 residues. The CDR3 DNA is TGTGCCCCCAGCAGGGGGCACGAGACCCAGTACTTC. As protein: CAPSRGHETQYF.

The table lists this clone with a few counts. This chain uses TRBV7-6 with TRBJ2-3, with D possibly being TRBD1 (5 bases). The V end lost 5 bases, the J end lost 6 bases, and 21 bases lay between the germline ends. Germline V gene sequence: CDR1 SGHVS, CDR2 FNYEAQ. This CDR3 has 16 residues. This chain's CDR3 is CASSPRPRDPRDTQYF. The CDR3 region has the DNA TGTGCCAGCAGCCCCAGGCCCAGGGATCCTCGGGATACGCAGTATTTT.

This rearrangement joins TRBV30 to TRBJ1-4; D is possibly TRBD1 (6 bases). CDR1 and CDR2 from the germline V gene are GTSNPN and SVGIG (reference sequence). Trimming stripped 5 bases from V and 7 bases from J, with 14 bases between. The CDR3 covers 13 residues. Here the CDR3 DNA reads TGTGCCTGGCGACAGGTCGAGGTTGAAAAACTGTTTTTT. Protein product: CAWRQVEVEKLFF. The full variable domain, rest sourced from reference TRBV30 and TRBJ1-4, is SQTIHQWPATLVQPVGSPLSLECTVEGTSNPNLYWYRQAAGRGLQLLFYSVGIGQISSEVPQNLSASRPQDRQFILSSKKLLLSDSGFYLCAWRQVEVEKLFFGSGTQLSVL.